The source of this T cell receptor (beta chain) is a study of T cells expressing NK-cell markers. In the study overall: Sorted CD3+CD56+NKG2C+, CD3+CD56+NKG2C- and CD3+CD56-NKG2C+ T cells provided the TCR beta repertoires. Study findings and constraints: Whether expanded NKG2C-expressing T cell clones recognize HCMV is unknown.

Worth noting for this clonotype: Its antigen remains unknown.

The V gene's germline CDR1 is LNHNV and CDR2 YYDKDF (reference sequence). The CDR3 length is 12 residues. TCR beta cDNA was made by 5'RACE template switching with UMIs. TCRdb reprocessed the 5' RACE reads and stores each CDR3 protein as one record, lacking DNA. This repertoire comprises about 380,000 distinct CDR3 sequences; its ten largest clones make up roughly 5.5%. The chain combines TRBV15 with TRBJ1-1. The TCR comes from a man aged 18-75 years in good health. The sequenced sample was blood T cells: a sorted CD56 or NKG2C T cell subset, CD4+ or CD8+ T cells, or bulk PBMC T cells (not recorded which). The CDR3 loop reads CATSRRDTEAFF. Based on the CDR3 plus reference TRBV15 and TRBJ1-1, the full variable domain is DAMVIQNPRYQVTQFGKPVTLSCSQTLNHNVMYWYQQKSSQAPKLLFHYYDKDFNNEADTPDNFQSRRPNTSFCFLDIRSPGLGDTAMYLCATSRRDTEAFFGQGTRLTVV.